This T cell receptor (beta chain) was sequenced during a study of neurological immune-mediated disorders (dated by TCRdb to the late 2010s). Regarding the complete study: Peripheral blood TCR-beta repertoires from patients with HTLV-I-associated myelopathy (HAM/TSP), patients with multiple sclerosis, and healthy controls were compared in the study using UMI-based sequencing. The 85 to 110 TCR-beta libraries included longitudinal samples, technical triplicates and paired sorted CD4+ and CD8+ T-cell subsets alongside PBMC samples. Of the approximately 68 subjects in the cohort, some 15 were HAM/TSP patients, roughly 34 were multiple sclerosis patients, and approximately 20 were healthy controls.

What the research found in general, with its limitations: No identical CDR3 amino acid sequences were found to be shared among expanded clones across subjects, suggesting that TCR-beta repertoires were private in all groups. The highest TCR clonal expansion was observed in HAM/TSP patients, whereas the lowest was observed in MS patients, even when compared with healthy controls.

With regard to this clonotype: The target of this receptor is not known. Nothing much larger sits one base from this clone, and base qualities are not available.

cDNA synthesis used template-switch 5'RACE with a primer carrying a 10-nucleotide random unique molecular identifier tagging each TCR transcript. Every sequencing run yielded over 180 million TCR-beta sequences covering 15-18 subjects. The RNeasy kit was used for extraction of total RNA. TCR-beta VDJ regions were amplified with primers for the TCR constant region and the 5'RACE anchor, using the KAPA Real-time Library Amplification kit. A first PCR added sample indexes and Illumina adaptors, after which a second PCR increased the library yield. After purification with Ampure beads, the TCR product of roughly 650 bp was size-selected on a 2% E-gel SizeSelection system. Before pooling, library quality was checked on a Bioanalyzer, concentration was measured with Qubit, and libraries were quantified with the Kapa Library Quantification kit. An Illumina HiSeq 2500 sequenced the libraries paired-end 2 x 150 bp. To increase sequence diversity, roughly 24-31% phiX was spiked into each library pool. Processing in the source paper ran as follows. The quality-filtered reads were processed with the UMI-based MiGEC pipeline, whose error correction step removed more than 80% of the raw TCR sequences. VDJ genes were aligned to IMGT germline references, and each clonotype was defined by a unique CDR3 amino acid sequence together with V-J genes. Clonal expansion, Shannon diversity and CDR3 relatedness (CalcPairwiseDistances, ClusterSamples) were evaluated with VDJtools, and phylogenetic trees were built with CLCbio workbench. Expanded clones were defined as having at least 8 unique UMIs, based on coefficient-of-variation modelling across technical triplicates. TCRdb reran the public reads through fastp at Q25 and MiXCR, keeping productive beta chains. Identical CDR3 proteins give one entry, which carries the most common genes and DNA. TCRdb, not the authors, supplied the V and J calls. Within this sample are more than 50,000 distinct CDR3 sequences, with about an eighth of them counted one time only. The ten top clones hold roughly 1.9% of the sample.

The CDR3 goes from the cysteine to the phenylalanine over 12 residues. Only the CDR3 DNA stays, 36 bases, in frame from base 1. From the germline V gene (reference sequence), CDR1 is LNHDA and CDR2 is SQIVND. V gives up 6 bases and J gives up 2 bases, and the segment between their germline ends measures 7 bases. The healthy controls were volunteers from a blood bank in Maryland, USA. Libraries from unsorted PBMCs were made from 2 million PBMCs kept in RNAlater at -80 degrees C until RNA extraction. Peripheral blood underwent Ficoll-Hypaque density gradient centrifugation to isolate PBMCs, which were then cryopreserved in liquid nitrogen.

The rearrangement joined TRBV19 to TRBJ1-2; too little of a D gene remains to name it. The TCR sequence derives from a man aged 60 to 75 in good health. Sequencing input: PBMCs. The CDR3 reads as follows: CASRDGNYGYTF. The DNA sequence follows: TGTGCCAGTAGGGACGGGAACTATGGCTACACCTTC.